Each of the 31 T cell receptor beta chains below was sequenced from the same sample in a study of blood T cells in healthy people across ages. Sample-barcoded 5' priming and a J-beta primer mix drove a second PCR of roughly 6 to 12 cycles. TCRdb reanalysed the 5' RACE reads using MiXCR and keeps one entry per CDR3 protein. The data contain hundreds of thousands of distinct CDR3 sequences, around 25% of them singletons. Another study also made use of these data, one on T cells of mothers and their children.

The specimen was blood. These receptors all come from a boy aged 5-17 years in good health.

The chain employs TRBV15 and TRBJ2-1; TRBD1 or TRBD2 may be the D gene (5 bases each). The CDR3 has 14 amino acids. Germline CDR1 LNHNV, CDR2 YYDKDF (reference sequence). V gave up 2 bases and J gave up 8 bases, with 13 bases separating them. The CDR3: CATSRNGRDDEQFF. Written as DNA, the CDR3 is TGTGCCACCAGCAGAAATGGCAGGGACGATGAGCAGTTCTTC.

The J gene is TRBJ1-1, the V gene TRBV29-1; D gene ambiguous. The CDR3 consists of 13 residues. V lost 4 bases, J lost 3 bases, and 12 bases lay in between. The germline gives CDR1 SQVTM, CDR2 ANQGSEA. The CDR3 reads CSVGFEGYTEAFF. CDR3 coding DNA: TGCAGCGTTGGATTCGAGGGATACACTGAAGCTTTCTTT.

This clonotype occurred once. The chain joins TRBV7-8 to TRBJ2-1; 9 bases agree with TRBD2. Germline V lookup: CDR1 SGHVS, CDR2 FQNEAQ. This CDR3 has 15 residues. V was clipped by 5 bases and J by 2 bases; unmatched bases: 4. The CDR3: CASSRLAAPYNEQFF. In nucleotides, the CDR3 is TGTGCCAGCAGCCGACTAGCGGCCCCCTACAATGAGCAGTTCTTC.

This clonotype appeared a few times. This chain joins TRBV10-3 and TRBJ1-5, with D perhaps TRBD1 (5 bases). From germline, CDR1 is ENHRY and CDR2 SYGVKD. This CDR3 is built from 17 residues. V dropped 0 bases and J dropped 0 bases, with 12 bases sitting between them. The chain's CDR3 is CAISESWTQNSNQPQHF. Written as DNA, the CDR3 is TGTGCCATCAGTGAGTCATGGACACAAAATAGCAATCAGCCCCAGCATTTT.

The V gene is TRBV5-1, the J gene TRBJ2-1; no clear D gene. Trimming left V 0 bases short and J 3 bases short, with 10 bases between. Germline V CDR1 and CDR2: SGHRS, YFSETQ. The CDR3 extends over 15 amino acids. CDR3 nucleotide sequence: TGCGCCAGCAGCTTGGCCCCTGGCGACTACAATGAGCAGTTCTTC. Its translation: CASSLAPGDYNEQFF.

The rearrangement links TRBV5-1 to TRBJ1-1; 10 bases line up with TRBD1. This CDR3 region has 14 residues. Trimming cost V 1 base and J 11 bases; bases outside gene matches: 8. CDR1 is SGHRS and CDR2 is YFSETQ in the germline V gene. The CDR3 sequence is CASSLSLAGQGAFF. For the CDR3, the DNA is TGCGCCAGCAGCTTGTCGCTGGCGGGACAGGGGGCTTTCTTT.

J is TRBJ2-2 and V is TRBV11-2; 11 bases align to TRBD2. Germline CDR1 SGHAT, CDR2 FQNNGV. The V segment lost 0 bases and the J segment 1 base; nucleotides outside the gene matches: 4. This CDR3 comprises 18 residues. The CDR3, as DNA: TGTGCCAGCAGCTTAGACTCGGGACTAGCGGTGAACACCGGGGAGCTGTTTTTT. Translation: CASSLDSGLAVNTGELFF.

This clonotype was seen more than once but under ten times. The CDR3: CASSPTGTGSVYEQYF. The CDR3 DNA follows: TGTGCCAGCAGCCCCACCGGGACAGGGTCGGTCTACGAGCAGTACTTC. This sequence joins TRBV7-9 and TRBJ2-7, with TRBD1 matching 9 bases. Germline CDR1 reads SEHNR; CDR2 reads FQNEAQ (reference sequence). The CDR3 extends over 16 amino acids. V was pared by 5 bases and J by 3 bases, with 11 bases of the junction left unmatched.

V gene TRBV4-1 combines with J gene TRBJ1-5; D is perhaps TRBD1 (5 bases). Germline assignment: CDR1 MGHRA and CDR2 YSYEKL. V was shortened by 0 bases and J by 12 bases, with 12 bases between the two germline ends. The CDR3 covers 13 residues. The CDR3, as DNA: TGCGCCAGCAGCCAAGATTGGAAGGGGCTCCAGCATTTT. It translates to CASSQDWKGLQHF.

The chain combines TRBV5-1 with TRBJ1-2; D gene uncertain. The ends were cut back, 5 bases at V and 1 base at J, with 15 bases in the middle. From germline, CDR1 is SGHRS and CDR2 YFSETQ. There are 15 residues in the CDR3. The CDR3 loop reads CASSRLREGNYGYTF. For the CDR3, the DNA is TGCGCCAGCAGTCGCCTACGGGAAGGTAACTATGGCTACACCTTC.

V usage is TRBV13 and J usage is TRBJ2-4, with D perhaps given as TRBD1 or TRBD2 (7 bases each). The germline V and J ends were trimmed by 5 bases and 8 bases, with 10 bases remaining between them. CDR1 is PRHDT and CDR2 is FYEKMQ in the germline V gene (reference sequence). CDR3 length: 12 residues. In DNA, the CDR3 is TGTGCCAGCAGCCCAGGGGGGGACATTCAGTACTTC. Its protein is CASSPGGDIQYF.

This clonotype was seen only a few times. The chain employs TRBV10-3 and TRBJ2-5; possibly TRBD2 for D (5 bases). Germline lookup yields CDR1 ENHRY and CDR2 SYGVKD. Trimming removed 3 bases from V and 3 bases from J, with 8 bases in between. CDR3 length equals 13 residues. CDR3 nucleotide sequence: TGTGCCATCAGTGAATCGAGGGAAGAGACCCAGTACTTC. It yields the protein CAISESREETQYF.

This clonotype was found a few times. Here the CDR3 reads CASSEEGRGATYEQYF. The DNA of the CDR3 is TGCGCCAGCAGTGAGGAAGGGCGGGGCGCAACCTACGAGCAGTACTTC. The chain recombines TRBV10-2 with TRBJ2-7; tentative D call: TRBD2 (6 bases). Trimming stripped 2 bases from V and 2 bases from J, with 16 bases between. This CDR3 region has 16 residues. CDR1 is WSHSY, CDR2 SAAADI, per germline.

This clonotype appeared a few times. The chain employs TRBV7-6 and TRBJ2-7; TRBD1 aligns across 8 bases. In germline, CDR1 is SGHVS, CDR2 FNYEAQ. V gave up 1 base and J gave up 6 bases; unmatched junction bases: 8. This CDR3 contains 15 residues. CDR3 nucleotide sequence: TGTGCCAGCAGCTTAGTTTTACAGGGGGTTTTCGAGCAGTACTTC. Its translation: CASSLVLQGVFEQYF.

The V and J genes are TRBV15 and TRBJ2-5; 10 nucleotides align to TRBD1. Matching the DNA end better, TRBJ2-1 makes the J call doubtful. This CDR3 comprises 17 residues. Germline V gives CDR1 LNHNV, CDR2 YYDKDF (reference sequence). The CDR3 loop is CATSRGPGQGTPHEQFF. The CDR3 DNA sequence: TGTGCCACCAGCAGGGGCCCGGGACAGGGGACCCCCCATGAGCAGTTCTTC.

This clonotype showed up just a few times. In DNA form, the CDR3 reads TGCGCCAGCAGCGGGACAGAGACTAATGAAAAACTGTTTTTT. Residues: CASSGTETNEKLFF. The chain employs TRBV10-2 and TRBJ1-4; 7 bases are a match to TRBD1. Germline trimming cut 6 bases from V and 2 bases from J; bases unmatched to any gene: 3. Germline CDR1 reads WSHSY; CDR2 reads SAAADI. The CDR3 is made up of 14 amino acids.

Comments on this clonotype: At one end the junction does not follow the germline gene, possibly because of a read error. The rearrangement links TRBV9 to TRBJ2-2, with TRBD2 as a possible D gene (5 bases). Looked up from germline, CDR1 is SGDLS and CDR2 is YYNGEE. The CDR3 spans 12 residues. The CDR3, as DNA: TGTACCAGCAGCGGTGACACCGGGGAGCTGTTTTTT. Amino acid sequence: CTSSGDTGELFF. Variable domain in full (rest from reference TRBV9 and TRBJ2-2): DSGVTQTPKHLITATGQRVTLRCSPRSGDLSVYWYQQSLDQGLQFLIQYYNGEERAKGNILERFSAQQFPDLHSELNLSSLELGDSALYFCTSSGDTGELFFGEGSRLTVL.

This chain links TRBV15 with TRBJ2-1; perhaps D is TRBD1 or TRBD2 (5 bases each). The J call may be in error: the DNA end matches TRBJ2-7 better. Germline lookup yields CDR1 LNHNV and CDR2 YYDKDF (reference sequence). The CDR3 totals 16 residues. CDR3 nucleotides: TGTGCCACCAGCAGAGATTCCCGGGGCATCGCCTACGAGCAGTACTTC. Residues: CATSRDSRGIAYEQYF.

The V gene is TRBV4-1, the J gene TRBJ2-3, with D unclear. V was shortened by 0 bases and J by 4 bases, with 8 bases between the two germline ends. CDR1 is MGHRA and CDR2 is YSYEKL in the germline V gene. CDR3 length: 14 amino acids. CDR3 sequence: CASSQDTASDTQYF. The CDR3 coding sequence is TGCGCCAGCAGCCAAGATACCGCCTCAGATACGCAGTATTTT.

The V call is TRBV2, the J call TRBJ1-5; weak D call: TRBD1 (5 bases). The germline V gene has CDR1 SNHLY and CDR2 FYNNEI. With 7 bases removed from V and 5 bases from J, the gap between germline ends came to 15 bases. CDR3 size: 14 residues. The CDR3 region has the DNA TGTGCCAGCAAGGCCGGGGCTTTATATCAGCCCCAGCATTTT. Translated, it gives CASKAGALYQPQHF.

The chain combines TRBV4-1 with TRBJ2-7; D is possibly TRBD2 (5 bases). V was clipped by 1 base and J by 1 base, with 14 bases between them. Germline V gene data show CDR1 as MGHRA and CDR2 as YSYEKL. The CDR3 is made up of 16 amino acids. Here the CDR3 DNA reads TGCGCCAGCAGCCAAGTACCCGGAGTAGCGTCCTACGAGCAGTACTTC. Residues: CASSQVPGVASYEQYF.

The chain has TRBV29-1 and TRBJ2-5; D is unresolved. CDR1 and CDR2 from the germline V gene are SQVTM and ANQGSEA. The CDR3 consists of 13 residues. V was cut by 5 bases and J by 5 bases, with 15 bases left in between. In nucleotides, the CDR3 is TGCAGCGTTATTGGCTCGGCTCGGGAGACCCAGTACTTC. Protein product: CSVIGSARETQYF.

This chain uses TRBV2 with TRBJ2-5; 8 nucleotides match TRBD1. The CDR3 consists of 14 residues. In germline, CDR1 is SNHLY, CDR2 FYNNEI. J lost 2 bases, V lost 4 bases, and 3 bases had no gene match. The CDR3 protein is CASSGQGAQETQYF. The CDR3, as DNA: TGTGCCAGCAGTGGCCAGGGGGCTCAAGAGACCCAGTACTTC.

This clonotype was counted a few times. The chain recombines TRBV7-9 with TRBJ2-7, with D possibly called TRBD1 or TRBD2 (6 bases each). The CDR3 loop spans 15 amino acids. V was cut by 1 base and J by 2 bases, with 12 bases left in between. Germline CDR1 and CDR2: SEHNR and FQNEAQ (reference sequence). The CDR3 DNA reads as TGTGCCAGCAGCTTAGAAGGGGGGCCGGCCTACGAGCAGTACTTC. It specifies CASSLEGGPAYEQYF.

This clonotype was counted a few times. This chain connects TRBV5-5 to TRBJ2-5; possibly TRBD1 or TRBD2 for D (5 bases each). The J call is doubtful: the DNA matches TRBJ2-1 better. The CDR3 runs 15 residues. Germline CDR1 and CDR2: SGHKS and YYEKEE (reference sequence). CDR3 DNA sequence: TGTGCCAGCAGCCCCCAGGGACCGGGAAGAGATGAGCAGTTCTTC. Amino acid sequence: CASSPQGPGRDEQFF.

The table lists this clonotype with a count of one. The CDR3 sequence is CASSPRTAGNQPQHF. The CDR3 DNA reads TGTGCCAGCAGCCCTCGGACAGCGGGCAATCAGCCCCAGCATTTT. The rearrangement uses TRBV2 and TRBJ1-5, with D tentatively TRBD1 (6 bases). V was trimmed by 6 bases and J by 2 bases, leaving 14 bases between them. The germline CDR1 and CDR2 sequences are SNHLY and FYNNEI. This CDR3 is built from 15 residues.

This rearrangement joins TRBV6-2 or TRBV6-3 to TRBJ1-4, with D possibly being TRBD1 (6 bases). Trimming left V 6 bases short and J 8 bases short, with 16 bases between. The CDR3 covers 14 residues. Germline V gene sequence: CDR1 MNHEY, CDR2 SVGEGT. The CDR3 DNA reads as TGTGCCAGCAGCTTCGGCGGACAGAAGGAAAAACTGTTTTTT. Protein: CASSFGGQKEKLFF.

This clonotype was seen only a few times. The chain is built from TRBV7-9 and TRBJ2-5; D is perhaps TRBD1 (5 bases). The J call could be wrong; TRBJ2-7 is a better fit for the DNA end. The CDR3 is 14 residues long. The germline V gene encodes CDR1 SEHNR and CDR2 FQNEAQ (reference sequence). The CDR3 protein is CASSAKTGAYEQYF. The CDR3 DNA reads as TGTGCCAGCAGTGCAAAAACAGGCGCCTACGAGCAGTACTTC.

This clonotype was seen ten or more times. CDR3 nucleotide sequence: TGTGCCAGCAGCGCCCAAAACACCGGGGAGCTGTTTTTT. This sequence encodes CASSAQNTGELFF. This rearrangement joins TRBV7-3 to TRBJ2-2, with D unclear. From germline, CDR1 is SGHTA and CDR2 FQGTGA. V lost 5 bases, J lost 2 bases, and 6 bases lay in between. CDR3 length: 13 residues.

This rearrangement joins TRBV3-1 to TRBJ1-4; 7 bases map to TRBD1. This CDR3 has 13 residues. Germline CDR1 is LGHDT and CDR2 is YNNKEL (reference sequence). The ends lost 1 base at V and 15 bases at J; junction bases unmatched: 8. The CDR3 DNA is TGTGCCAGCAGCCAAGTTCCGGGACAGAAGATGTTTTTT. Translation gives CASSQVPGQKMFF.

The rearrangement joins TRBV25-1 to TRBJ1-4; D unresolved. The CDR3 is 14 residues long. Between the trimmed V and J ends, which lost 3 bases and 3 bases, there was a span of 8 bases. Germline CDR1 and CDR2: MGHDK and SYGVNS. The CDR3 is CASSEVGSNEKLFF. CDR3 nucleotide sequence: TGTGCCAGCAGTGAGGTGGGGTCTAATGAAAAACTGTTTTTT. The variable domain in full, with the rest retrieved from reference TRBV25-1 and TRBJ1-4, is EADIYQTPRYLVIGTGKKITLECSQTMGHDKMYWYQQDPGMELHLIHYSYGVNSTEKGDLSSESTVSRIRTEHFPLTLESARPSHTSQYLCASSEVGSNEKLFFGSGTQLSVL.